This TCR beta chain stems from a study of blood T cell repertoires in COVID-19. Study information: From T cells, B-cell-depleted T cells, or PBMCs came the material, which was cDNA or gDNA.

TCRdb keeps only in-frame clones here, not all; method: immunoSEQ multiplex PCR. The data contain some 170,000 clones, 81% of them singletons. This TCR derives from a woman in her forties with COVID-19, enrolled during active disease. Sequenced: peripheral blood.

Here the CDR3 reads CASSYWTVGQETQYF. The DNA for the CDR3 is TGTGCCAGCAGCTATTGGACAGTGGGGCAAGAGACCCAGTACTTC. The chain links TRBV11-2 to TRBJ2-5; tentatively, D is TRBD1 (6 bases). Germline CDR1 SGHAT, CDR2 FQNNGV. The CDR3 has 15 amino acids. Trimming took 4 bases from V and 2 from J, leaving 14 bases between them.